The T cell receptor (beta chain) described here comes from a study of cytomegalovirus exposure and HLA in healthy donors. Study-wide background: Earlier work reported about 110 million unique TCR beta sequences from approximately 180 million T cells. Study outcomes and limitations: TCR beta V- and J-gene trimming was later associated with a missense DCLRE1C variant.

Both 60 Vbeta primers and 13 Jbeta primers went into the PCR. Produced via immunoSEQ multiplex PCR; TCRdb's table is partial and in-frame only. The table lists 75,000 to 100,000 clones, around 78% of them singletons. Germline loops: CDR1 SGHNT, CDR2 YENEEA. V was clipped by 0 bases and J by 0 bases, with 2 bases between them. This CDR3 comprises 13 residues. As regards this clone: Its antigen is as yet unknown.

This TCR was sampled from a man aged 25 to 40 in good health and CMV-seronegative. What was sequenced was PBMCs. The chain employs TRBV11-3 and TRBJ1-1; no firm D call. In DNA form, the CDR3 reads TGTGCCAGCAGCTTAGACATGAACACTGAAGCTTTCTTT. This sequence encodes CASSLDMNTEAFF. Combining the CDR3 with reference TRBV11-3 and TRBJ1-1 gives the whole variable domain EAGVVQSPRYKIIEKKQPVAFWCNPISGHNTLYWYLQNLGQGPELLIRYENEEAVDDSQLPKDRFSAERLKGVDSTLKIQPAELGDSAVYLCASSLDMNTEAFFGQGTRLTVV.